This paragraph covers one T cell receptor beta chain sequence. The source of the sample is a study of blood T cell repertoires in COVID-19. CDR3 size: 14 residues. Trimming took off 5 bases at V and 8 bases at J, with 17 bases between the two ends. The germline V gene encodes CDR1 SGHKS and CDR2 YYEKEE (reference sequence). Data came from immunoSEQ multiplex PCR; TCRdb stores just in-frame clones and leaves some out. The sample lists around 180,000 clones, more than 75% seen once, with roughly 18% in the top ten. The TCR sequence derives from a person between 65 and 79 years old with COVID-19, enrolled during active disease. This chain connects TRBV5-5 to TRBJ2-1; no clear D. Sequencing used peripheral blood. CDR3 loop: CASSDRVISDEQFF. The CDR3 DNA sequence: TGTGCCAGCAGTGACCGTGTAATCAGCGATGAGCAGTTCTTC.